The clone carrying this T cell receptor beta chain was counted once. Original analysis: By means of reference gene primer amplification, nucleated cell counts were estimated. Some clones are missing from TCRdb's copy, which holds only in-frame ones; the method was immunoSEQ multiplex PCR. The V and J calls and clone size come from that table; D and trimming were worked out from the DNA. There are hundreds of thousands of clones in the sample; 90% to 95% occur only once, and 2.5% to 4% lies in the top ten. The data were obtained in a study of blood T cell repertoires in COVID-19. Study summary: The analysed material was cDNA or gDNA that came from T cells, B-cell-depleted T cells, or PBMCs.

Specimen: peripheral blood. This clonotype was obtained from a woman under 30 who had recovered from COVID-19.

The CDR3 reads CAWTGQGNTEAFF. CDR3 nucleotide sequence: TGTGCCTGGACAGGACAGGGGAACACTGAAGCTTTCTTT. This rearrangement joins TRBV30 to TRBJ1-1, with 8 bases identical to TRBD1. With V trimmed by 4 bases and J by 1 base, 2 bases remained unmatched. Germline V gene data show CDR1 as GTSNPN and CDR2 as SVGIG (reference sequence). The CDR3 covers 13 residues.